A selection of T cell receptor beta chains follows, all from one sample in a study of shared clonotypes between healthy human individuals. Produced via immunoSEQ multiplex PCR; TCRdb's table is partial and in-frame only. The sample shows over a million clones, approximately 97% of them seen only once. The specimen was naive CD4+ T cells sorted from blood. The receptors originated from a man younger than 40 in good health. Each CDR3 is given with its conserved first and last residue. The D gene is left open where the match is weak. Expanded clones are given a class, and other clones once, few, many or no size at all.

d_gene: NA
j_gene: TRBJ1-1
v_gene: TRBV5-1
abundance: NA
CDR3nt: TGCGCCAGCAGCTTAGGGGTTACGAACACTGAAGCTTTCTTT
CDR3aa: CASSLGVTNTEAFF

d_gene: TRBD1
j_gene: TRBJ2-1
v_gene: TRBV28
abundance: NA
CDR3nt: TGTGCCAGCAGTTACCGGGACAGGGGGAGGAATGAGCAGTTCTTC
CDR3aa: CASSYRDRGRNEQFF

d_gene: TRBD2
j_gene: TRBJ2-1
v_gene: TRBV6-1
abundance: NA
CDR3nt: TGTGCCAGCAGCGCAGGCGGGAGTTGGCGGGAGCAGTTCTTC
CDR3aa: CASSAGGSWREQFF

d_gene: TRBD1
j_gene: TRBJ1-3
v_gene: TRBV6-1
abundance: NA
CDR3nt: TGTGCCAGCAGTGAATCCCCCCAATGGGACAGGGTAAACACCATATATTTT
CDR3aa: CASSESPQWDRVNTIYF

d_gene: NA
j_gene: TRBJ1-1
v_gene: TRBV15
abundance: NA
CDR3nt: TGTGCCACCAGCAGAGAAGGGTGGGGACTGAACACTGAAGCTTTCTTT
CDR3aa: CATSREGWGLNTEAFF

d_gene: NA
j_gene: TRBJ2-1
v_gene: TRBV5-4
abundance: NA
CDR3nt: TGTGCCAGCAGCTTGGTTCTAGCGAAAAACCAAGAGCAGTTCTTC
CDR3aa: CASSLVLAKNQEQFF

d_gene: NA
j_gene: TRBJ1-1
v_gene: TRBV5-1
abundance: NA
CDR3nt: TGCGCCAGCAGCAGGGGACAGAACACTGAAGCTTTCTTT
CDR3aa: CASSRGQNTEAFF

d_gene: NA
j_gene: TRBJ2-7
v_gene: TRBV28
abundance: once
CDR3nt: TGTGCCAGTGGTTTAGGGGGTTACGAGCAGTACTTC
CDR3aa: CASGLGGYEQYF

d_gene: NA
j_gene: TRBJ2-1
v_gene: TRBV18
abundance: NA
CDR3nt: TGTGCCAGCTCACCACTGCTCTGGGACAAAACTTACAATGAGCAGTTCTTC
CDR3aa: CASSPLLWDKTYNEQFF

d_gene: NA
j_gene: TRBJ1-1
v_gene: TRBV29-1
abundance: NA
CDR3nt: TGCAGCGTTGAACTACGGCAGGGAGGAACTGAAGCTTTCTTT
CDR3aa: CSVELRQGGTEAFF

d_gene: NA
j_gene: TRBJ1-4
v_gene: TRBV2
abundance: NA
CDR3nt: TGTGCCAGCAGCCGGGGCGAAAAACTGTTTTTT
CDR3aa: CASSRGEKLFF

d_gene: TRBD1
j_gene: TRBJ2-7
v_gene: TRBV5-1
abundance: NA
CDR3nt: TGCGCCAGCAGCCCGGGGGGGACAGGGGACCTCCACGAGCAGTACTTC
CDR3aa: CASSPGGTGDLHEQYF

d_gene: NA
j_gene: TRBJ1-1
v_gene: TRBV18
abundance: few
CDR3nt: TGTGCCAGCTCACTCCGCGGAGGGGAAGCTTTCTTT
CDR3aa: CASSLRGGEAFF

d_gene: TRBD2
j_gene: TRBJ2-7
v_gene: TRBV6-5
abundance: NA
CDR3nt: TGTGCCAGCAGACCCGGGACTAGCTTATACGAGCAGTACTTC
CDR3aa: CASRPGTSLYEQYF

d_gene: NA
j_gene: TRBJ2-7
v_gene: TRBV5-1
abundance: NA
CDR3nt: TGCGCCAGCGGGGAGGACGGAAAATACGAGCAGTACTTC
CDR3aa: CASGEDGKYEQYF

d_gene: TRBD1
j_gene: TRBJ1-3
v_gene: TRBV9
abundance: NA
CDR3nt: TGTGCCAGCAGCGTAGAGGGGGCTCGAGGAAACACCATATATTTT
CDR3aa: CASSVEGARGNTIYF

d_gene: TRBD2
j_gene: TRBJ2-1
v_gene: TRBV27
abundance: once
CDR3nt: TGTGCCAGCAGATCCCTAGCGGAAAATGAGCAGTTCTTC
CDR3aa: CASRSLAENEQFF

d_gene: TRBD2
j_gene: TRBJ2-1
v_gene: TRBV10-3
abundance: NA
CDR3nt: TGTGCCATCAGCCGGACTAGCGGGTCCGAGGATGAGCAGTTCTTC
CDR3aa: CAISRTSGSEDEQFF

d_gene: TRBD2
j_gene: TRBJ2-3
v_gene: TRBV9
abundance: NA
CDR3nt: TGTGCCAGCAGCGTAGGTCTAGCGGGAGTCGAAGATACGCAGTATTTT
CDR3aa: CASSVGLAGVEDTQYF

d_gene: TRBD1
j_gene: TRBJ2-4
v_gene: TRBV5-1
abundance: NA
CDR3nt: TGCGCCAGCAGCCTTAACACAGGGGACATTCAGTACTTC
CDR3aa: CASSLNTGDIQYF

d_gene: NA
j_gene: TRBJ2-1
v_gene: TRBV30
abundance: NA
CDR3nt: TGTGCCTGGAGTTCATGGCAGGTCCCCTACAATGAGCAGTTCTTC
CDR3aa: CAWSSWQVPYNEQFF

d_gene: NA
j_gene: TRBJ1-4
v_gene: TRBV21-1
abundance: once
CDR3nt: TGTGCCAGCAGCAGGGGACAGGGGAGAGAGGAAAAACTGTTTTTT
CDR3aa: CASSRGQGREEKLFF

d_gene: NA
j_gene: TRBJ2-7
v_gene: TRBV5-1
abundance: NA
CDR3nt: TGCGCCAGCAGCTTGGAAACTCCCGCCTACGAGCAGTACTTC
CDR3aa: CASSLETPAYEQYF

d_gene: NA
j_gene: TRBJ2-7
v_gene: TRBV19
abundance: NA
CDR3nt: TGTGCCAGTAGTGCTGAGGCCCCCTACGAGCAGTACTTC
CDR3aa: CASSAEAPYEQYF

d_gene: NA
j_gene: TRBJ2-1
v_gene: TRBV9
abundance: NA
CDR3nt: TGTGCCAGCAGCGTAGGCTTTATCCCGGGCCAAGATGAGCAGTTCTTC
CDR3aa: CASSVGFIPGQDEQFF

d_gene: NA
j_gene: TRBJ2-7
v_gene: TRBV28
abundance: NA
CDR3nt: TGTGCCAGCAGCGAGCATCAAAATGGGGCGTACGAGCAGTACTTC
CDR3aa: CASSEHQNGAYEQYF

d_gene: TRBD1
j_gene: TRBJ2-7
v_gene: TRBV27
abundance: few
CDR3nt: TGTGCCAGCAGTCCGACAGGGAGCTACGAGCAGTACTTC
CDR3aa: CASSPTGSYEQYF

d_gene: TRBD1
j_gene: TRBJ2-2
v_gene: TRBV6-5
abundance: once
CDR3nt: TGTGCCAGCAGACCCCCGGGACAGATCACCGGGGAGCTGTTTTTT
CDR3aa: CASRPPGQITGELFF

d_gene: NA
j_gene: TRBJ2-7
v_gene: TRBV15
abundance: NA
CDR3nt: TGTGCCACCAGCAGAGACTTCTACGAGCAGTACTTC
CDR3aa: CATSRDFYEQYF

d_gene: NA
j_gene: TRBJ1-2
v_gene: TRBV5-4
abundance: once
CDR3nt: TGTGCCAGCAGCCCCCGGAACGTCCATGGCTACACCTTC
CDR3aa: CASSPRNVHGYTF

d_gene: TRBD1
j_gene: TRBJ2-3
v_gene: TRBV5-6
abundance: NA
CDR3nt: TGTGCCAGCAGCTTTGGGCTGACAGGGCGCGTGGATACGCAGTATTTT
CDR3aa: CASSFGLTGRVDTQYF

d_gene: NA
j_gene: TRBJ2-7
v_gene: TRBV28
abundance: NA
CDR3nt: TGTGCCAGCAGCCACGCCTACGAGCAGTACTTC
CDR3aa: CASSHAYEQYF

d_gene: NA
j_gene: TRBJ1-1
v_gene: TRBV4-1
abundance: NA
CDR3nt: TGCGCCAGCAGCCCACAGGGACTCGAAGCTTTCTTT
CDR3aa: CASSPQGLEAFF

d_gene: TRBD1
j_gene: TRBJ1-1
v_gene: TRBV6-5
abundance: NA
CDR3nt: TGTGCCAGCAGTTATTTAACAGGGGGGAACACTGAAGCTTTCTTT
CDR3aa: CASSYLTGGNTEAFF

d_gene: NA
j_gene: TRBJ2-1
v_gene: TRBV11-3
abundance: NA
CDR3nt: TGTGCCAGCAGCTTAGGACCTATCAATGAGCAGTTCTTC
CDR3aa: CASSLGPINEQFF

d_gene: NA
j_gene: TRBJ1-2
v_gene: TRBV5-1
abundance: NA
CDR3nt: TGCGCCAGCAGCTTGCTAGGGGATGGCTACACCTTC
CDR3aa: CASSLLGDGYTF

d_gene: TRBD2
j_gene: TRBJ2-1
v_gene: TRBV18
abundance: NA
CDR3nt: TGTGCCAGCTCACCACTCGGTAGTAGCGGGAGTTTATTCTTC
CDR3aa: CASSPLGSSGSLFF

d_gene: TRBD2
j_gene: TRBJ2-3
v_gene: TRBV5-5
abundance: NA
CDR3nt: TGTGCCAGCAGCCCCGGGAGGGGGTTGAGAGGCACAGATACGCAGTATTTT
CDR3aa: CASSPGRGLRGTDTQYF

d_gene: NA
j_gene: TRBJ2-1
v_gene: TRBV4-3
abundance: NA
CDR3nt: TGCGCCAGCAGCCAAGAAGCTATGGTGGGTGAGCAGTTCTTC
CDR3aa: CASSQEAMVGEQFF

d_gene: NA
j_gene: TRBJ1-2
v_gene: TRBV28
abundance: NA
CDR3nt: TGTGCCAGCGGCGAGGGTTTCTATGGCTACACCTTC
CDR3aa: CASGEGFYGYTF